The present entry profiles one TCR beta chain with its context. No cognate antigen has been identified for it. The input lacks base qualities; no much larger clone sits a single base away. Library preparation employed the immunoSEQ multiplex PCR assay. For the multiplex PCR, a mixture combining 60 forward primers for TCR Vbeta segments and 13 reverse primers for TCR Jbeta segments was used. A multiplex PCR assay on genomic DNA amplified the CDR3 region of rearranged TCR beta genes. Amplified TCR beta libraries were sequenced as 87-base-pair reads on the Illumina HiSeq System. The authors processed their data as follows. A later analysis tallied 75 million to 95 million unique TCR beta chains across the 666 repertoires, and approximately 9.9 million of those chains were shared by two or more donors. A nearest-neighbor algorithm error-corrected the raw reads and collapsed the reads into unique sequences, merging closely related sequences to remove PCR and sequencing errors. Alignment of CDR3 sequences to IMGT reference sequences was used to assign V, D and J gene segments. For a sequence to be retained, at least a six-nucleotide match to both a V gene segment and a J gene segment was required. Rearrangements were called productive when the CDR3 lacked stop codons and stayed in frame with V and J; all others were non-productive. Following IMGT convention, CDR3 was defined as the stretch from the second conserved V-encoded cysteine to the conserved J-encoded phenylalanine. The earlier analysis of about 590 of the donors excluded sequences that lacked an unambiguous match to a single V gene segment. In an earlier analysis of approximately 560 of the donors, a V segment was called functional when productive rearrangements were above 56.7%, and segregating when the standard deviation between donors exceeded 5%. A statistical classification framework was built for diagnosing cytomegalovirus status from the catalog of TCR beta chain sequences. In a later analysis, TCR nucleotide sequences were compared against IMGT/GENE-DB human TR gene sequences so that V and J genes could be assigned. A later analysis assigned CDR3 sequences and most-parsimonious VDJ recombination scenarios with the TCRdist pipeline. In a later analysis, each TCR beta chain was defined by its CDR3 amino acid sequence together with its V-gene family, and reads lacking a unique V-gene family were excluded. A later analysis removed 550 to 650 highly shared, low-generation-probability nucleotide sequences to deal with suspected cross-contamination and a sequencing artifact. In a later analysis, a clonal expansion index for each public chain was calculated from normalized within-repertoire ranks of inferred template counts. In a later analysis, generation probabilities were computed with a VDJ recombination model fitted to out-of-frame rearrangements, and the resulting probabilities were checked against IGoR. A later analysis scored TCR-TCR, TCR-HLA and TCR-CMV co-occurrence with hypergeometric tests, applying a repertoire-size bias correction to TCR pairs. False discovery rates were estimated in a later analysis by permuting HLA or CMV assignments 20 times. A later analysis grouped co-occurring TCRs with DBSCAN, adding TCRdist sequence similarity when clustering within HLA-allele-positive subsets. Repertoires with fewer than 30,000 or more than 120,000 public chains, plus five repertoires with anomalous nucleotide sharing, were excluded from co-occurrence clustering. Drawn from immuneACCESS, this table holds only the in-frame rearrangements with V and J called that TCRdb kept. Clones are partly lost; checked studies trace under half to an unresolved V gene and leave the rest unexplained. V, J and clone size reflect that table, while D and trimming were determined from the DNA. In all, the sample holds nearly 300,000 clones, and roughly 89% of those were seen once. 3.5% to 4% of the sample lies in the top ten.

At the junction V is shortened by 2 bases and J by 5 bases; bases outside the gene matches: 5. Taken from cysteine to phenylalanine, the CDR3 has 13 residues. Only CDR3 DNA is held: 39 bases, read in frame from base 1. CDR1 and CDR2, per the germline V gene, are SQVTM and ANQGSEA. The data originate from a study of cytomegalovirus exposure and HLA in healthy donors (dated by TCRdb to about 2017). Background on the whole study: An earlier analysis of 587 of the donors reported 276 Gb of sequence data and 117 million unique TCR beta sequences obtained from about 179 million T cells. A later analysis re-analyzed previously published TCR beta repertoires from roughly 600 donors and added high-resolution HLA genotyping to study TCR occurrence patterns. Typing coverage varied by locus: roughly 629-640 donors for A, B, C, DRB1 and DQB1; approximately 560 for DQA1; more than 600 for DPA1; about 450 for DPB1. A later genetic analysis used genome-wide SNP genotypes for about 55% of the 666 donors, treating that subset as a discovery cohort. To predict cytomegalovirus infection status, the study combined high-throughput TCR immunosequencing, statistical association of individual TCRs with disease status, and machine learning. Every discovery cohort repertoire had been produced on one sequencing platform. The study aimed to test whether cataloging public T cell receptors could reveal signatures of past pathogen exposure. Both class I and class II loci were covered by HLA typing, at four-digit resolution. In the later analysis, no new phenotypic data were used to find candidate immune exposures; instead, reliance was placed on TCR beta sequences and their occurrence across donors. The genetic ancestry cluster associated with self-reported Caucasian donors included 70% to 85% of the approximately 400 genotyped donors. Roughly 5 DR-DQ haplotypes were treated as single units for association and clustering because of strong linkage in the cohort. An early release that covered 640 HLA-typed donors contained approximately 300 gigabases of sequencing data and around 85 million unique TCR sequences. Alongside the repertoire data, information on donor age, sex, ethnicity and CMV serostatus was compiled. An earlier analysis of several hundred of the donors applied high-throughput TCR beta sequencing to assess whether each TCR beta V gene segment acted as functional or pseudogenic. Among about 400 genotyped donors of the cohort, an average of approximately 240,000 unique TCR beta nucleotide sequences was sequenced per donor, of which 15% to 20% were non-productive. The study used immunosequencing to profile the T cell repertoires of approximately 640 subjects and linked those repertoires to cytomegalovirus serostatus. A separate validation cohort of over a hundred different subjects was used in addition to the approximately 640-subject first cohort. Study-level results and caveats: In a later analysis, the rate of TCR association differed among HLA loci, with DRB1 alleles having the most associated TCRs and HLA-C alleles having the fewest. Presence/absence analyses assumed roughly uniform sequencing depth across donors, an assumption that may not hold. Only TCR beta chains were sequenced in this cohort, and the absence of alpha or paired-chain data limited detectable features. A further reported finding was that TCR beta sequences accurately predicted the HLA-A and HLA-B alleles for most subjects in the first cohort. For the cohort, immune exposure information was limited to CMV serostatus. In a later analysis, around 17,000 TCR beta sequences were associated with specific HLA alleles at a false discovery rate of 0.05. Most TCR sequences were seen in very few donors, while some public TCRs were found in many individuals. Cytomegalovirus status was reported to be diagnosed by the classifier with high specificity and sensitivity in both the original and validation cohorts. The study gave a list of over 150 TCR beta chains associated with cytomegalovirus. In an earlier analysis of 587 of the donors, most TCR beta V segments appeared in productive rearrangements about 90% or about 30% of the time, broadly matching IMGT annotations. The 87-base-pair reads could not distinguish some IMGT-functional V segments, including TRBV6-2 and TRBV6-3, so those segments were excluded. A few of the identified cytomegalovirus-associated TCR beta chains were confirmed in vitro to be specific for cytomegalovirus antigens. Linkage disequilibrium might explain the correlated functional status among segregating V segments, but an unknown experimental factor could not be excluded. In a later analysis, HLA-associated TCR beta chains showed more clonal expansion and lower generation probabilities than non-associated chains that were equally common. According to a later genetic analysis, donors in an Asian-associated ancestry cluster had fewer N-insertions in productive TCRs than the roughly 700-donor mean. Strong co-occurrence of HLA alleles, especially DR and DQ, made assigning TCR associations to individual alleles difficult. Several of the top co-occurrence clusters appeared to be linked to parvovirus B19, influenza, CMV and Epstein-Barr virus, according to a later analysis. An association between a missense DCLRE1C variant and V-gene and J-gene trimming of TCR beta chains was found in a later genetic analysis and replicated in an independent cohort. According to a later analysis, most CMV-associated TCR beta chains appeared to be HLA-restricted, and the HLA associations seemed to be driven largely by CMV exposure. It was suggested by the authors that the approach could potentially be generalized to other disease states and immunological phenotypes. Because some donors lacked HLA typing at each locus, the association tests relied only on the typed subset. A cluster of highly shared sequence variants was judged likely to be a technical artifact of the sequencing pipeline. Over 15 rarely observed V segments, including chromosome 9 orphons, were excluded from the earlier analysis of about 600 of the donors because counts were too low.

The cohort consisted of fewer than 700 healthy bone marrow donors. Cohort members were all nominally healthy when sampled, although unrecorded immune exposures were likely present. The donor was CMV seropositive and was included in the group of 270 or so seropositive cohort members. A peripheral blood sample was provided by each donor, and peripheral blood mononuclear cells were used for TCR beta sequencing. The Qiagen DNeasy Blood Extraction Kit was used to extract genomic DNA from the blood cell samples. This TCR was recovered from a man between 40 and 49 years old in good health and CMV-seropositive. The chain couples TRBV29-1 to TRBJ2-7, and 8 junction bases match TRBD1. The source material was PBMCs. The CDR3 protein: CSVEWTGTHEQYF. The nucleotide sequence is TGCAGCGTTGAATGGACAGGGACCCACGAGCAGTACTTC.